One sample yielded the 29 T cell receptor beta chains listed below, sequenced in a study of CD8+ T cells in alopecia areata. cDNA serving as the sequencing template came from extracted, reverse transcribed RNA. Assay: immunoSEQ multiplex PCR; the TCRdb copy retains only in-frame clones and omits some. The sample includes 180,000 or so clones, over 55% of them seen just once. The sequencing used CD4+ T cells sorted from blood, collected at week 0. The receptors were sampled from a human donor with alopecia areata.

This chain uses TRBV5-1 with TRBJ2-2, with TRBD2 matching 13 bases. In germline, CDR1 is SGHRS, CDR2 YFSETQ. V dropped 3 bases and J dropped 4; count of bases not matched to a gene: 6. The CDR3 sequence is 17 residues long. The CDR3 DNA reads TGCGCCAGCAGCTCCACTCGACTAGCGGGGGGCACCGGGGAGCTGTTTTTT. This gives the protein CASSSTRLAGGTGELFF.

This clone was seen a handful of times. The chain combines TRBV29-1 with TRBJ2-1; 14 nucleotides agree with TRBD2. The ends lost 7 bases at V and 1 base at J; junction bases unmatched: 12. Germline lookup yields CDR1 SQVTM and CDR2 ANQGSEA. The CDR3 extends over 18 amino acids. The CDR3 sequence: CSGPVPGLAGDSYNEQFF. The CDR3 coding sequence is TGCAGCGGCCCCGTACCGGGACTAGCGGGAGATTCCTACAATGAGCAGTTCTTC.

This chain connects TRBV20-1 to TRBJ1-2; no definite D call. The CDR3 is made up of 11 amino acids. Germline V gene data show CDR1 as DFQATT and CDR2 as SNEGSKA (reference sequence). The V gene lost 1 base and the J gene lost 6 bases, with 6 bases spanning the gap. The chain's CDR3 is CSARAENGYTF. In DNA form, the CDR3 reads TGCAGTGCTAGAGCGGAGAATGGCTACACCTTC.

This clone appeared once. V is TRBV11-2 and J is TRBJ2-7; D might be TRBD2 (6 bases). The germline V and J ends were trimmed by 1 base and 4 bases, with 11 bases remaining between them. CDR1 and CDR2 from the germline V gene are SGHAT and FQNNGV. The CDR3 contains 14 residues. The CDR3 spells CASSLGPSDYEQYF. The CDR3 DNA is TGTGCCAGCAGCTTAGGCCCTAGCGATTACGAGCAGTACTTC. Complete variable domain (other parts from reference TRBV11-2 and TRBJ2-7): EAGVAQSPRYKIIEKRQSVAFWCNPISGHATLYWYQQILGQGPKLLIQFQNNGVVDDSQLPKDRFSAERLKGVDSTLKIQPAKLEDSAVYLCASSLGPSDYEQYFGPGTRLTVT.

The rearrangement uses TRBV5-4 and TRBJ1-1; 7 bases fit TRBD1. Germline CDR1 is SGHNT and CDR2 is YYREEE (reference sequence). This CDR3 region has 14 residues. The V and J ends lost 4 bases and 1 base, in that order; junction bases with no gene match: 4. The chain's CDR3 is CASSPRGANTEAFF. CDR3 in DNA: TGTGCCAGCAGCCCCAGGGGGGCGAACACTGAAGCTTTCTTT. Looking up the rest from reference TRBV5-4 and TRBJ1-1 gives the full variable domain: ETGVTQSPTHLIKTRGQQVTLRCSSQSGHNTVSWYQQALGQGPQFIFQYYREEENGRGNFPPRFSGLQFPNYSSELNVNALELDDSALYLCASSPRGANTEAFFGQGTRLTVV.

This clone has a handful of counts. V is TRBV4-3 and J is TRBJ1-2; no definite D call. Germline V gene data show CDR1 as LGHNA and CDR2 as YSLEER. This CDR3 spans 17 amino acids. The V end was cut by 0 bases, the J end by 8 bases, with 22 bases between. CDR3 loop: CASSQDLGGLQPRGYTF. The CDR3 DNA reads TGCGCCAGCAGCCAAGATTTGGGTGGGCTCCAGCCCAGGGGCTACACCTTC.

The CDR3 region is CSVGGRYTEAFF. CDR3 DNA sequence: TGCAGCGTTGGGGGCAGATACACTGAAGCTTTCTTT. The rearrangement uses TRBV29-1 and TRBJ1-1; perhaps TRBD1 as D (5 bases). This CDR3 region has 12 residues. V lost 4 bases, J lost 3 bases, and 9 bases lay in between. Germline-derived CDR1 and CDR2 are SQVTM and ANQGSEA.

This chain connects TRBV2 to TRBJ2-5; D unresolved. The V and J ends lost 2 bases and 4 bases respectively, with 2 bases between them. Germline lookup yields CDR1 SNHLY and CDR2 FYNNEI. The CDR3 runs to 11 residues. CDR3 coding DNA: TGTGCCAGCAGTGAACCAGAGACCCAGTACTTC. Protein product: CASSEPETQYF.

The CDR3 is CASSSPSSYEQYF. DNA for the CDR3: TGCGCCAGCAGCTCCCCGAGCTCCTACGAGCAGTACTTC. This chain connects TRBV5-1 to TRBJ2-7, with unresolved D. The CDR3 loop spans 13 amino acids. V lost 3 bases and J 0 bases, leaving 7 bases between the germline ends. Germline CDR1 is SGHRS and CDR2 is YFSETQ.

The chain has TRBV30 and TRBJ1-2; no definite D call. This CDR3 contains 12 residues. Trimming removed 0 bases at V and 5 bases at J, with 7 bases between. CDR1 and CDR2 from the germline V gene are GTSNPN and SVGIG (reference sequence). The CDR3 spells CAWSVTAYGYTF. The CDR3 nucleotides read TGTGCCTGGAGTGTAACAGCGTATGGCTACACCTTC.

The CDR3 coding sequence is TGCAGCGTTGAAGGTGGGGAGTATGGCTACACCTTC. Protein: CSVEGGEYGYTF. The chain joins TRBV29-1 to TRBJ1-2, with D uncertain. The CDR3 contains 12 residues. CDR1 is SQVTM, CDR2 ANQGSEA, per germline. Trimming pared 1 base from V and 5 bases from J, leaving 8 bases between.

The rearrangement joins TRBV29-1 to TRBJ2-7; D gene uncertain. The V end was cut by 8 bases, the J end by 5 bases, with 13 bases between. Germline CDR1 reads SQVTM; CDR2 reads ANQGSEA. The CDR3 runs to 11 residues. The CDR3: CSSRVGDEQYF. Here the CDR3 DNA reads TGCAGCTCCCGGGTTGGCGACGAGCAGTACTTC.

There are a few counts of this clone. Additional DNA sequences in this sample encode the identical CDR3. CDR3 protein: CASSQDLVYGYTF. CDR3 bases: TGCGCCAGCAGCCAAGATTTGGTCTATGGCTACACCTTC. The rearrangement uses TRBV4-1 and TRBJ1-2; D call uncertain. This CDR3 region has 13 residues. V was trimmed by 0 bases and J by 4 bases, leaving 6 bases between them. Germline V CDR1 and CDR2: MGHRA, YSYEKL.

The J gene is TRBJ2-7, the V gene TRBV12-5; 9 positions match TRBD1. The V and J ends lost 4 bases and 5 bases, in that order; junction bases with no gene match: 9. The germline gives CDR1 LGHNT, CDR2 FRNRAP. There are 15 residues in the CDR3. The DNA for the CDR3 is TGTGCTAGTGGTTCGCCGGGACAGGGTACCCACGAGCAGTACTTC. The encoded protein is CASGSPGQGTHEQYF. The full variable domain, rest sourced from reference TRBV12-5 and TRBJ2-7, is DARVTQTPRHKVTEMGQEVTMRCQPILGHNTVFWYRQTMMQGLELLAYFRNRAPLDDSGMPKDRFSAEMPDATLATLKIQPSEPRDSAVYFCASGSPGQGTHEQYFGPGTRLTVT.

This sequence joins TRBV5-6 and TRBJ1-2, with no clear D. Trimming took off 2 bases at V and 7 bases at J, with 12 bases between the two ends. The CDR3 is 13 amino acids. Germline V gives CDR1 SGHDT, CDR2 YYEEEE. The CDR3 DNA follows: TGTGCCAGCAGCTTAAACAGCGTTGCTGGCTACACCTTC. Translated, it gives CASSLNSVAGYTF.

The rearrangement uses TRBV4-3 and TRBJ2-3, with TRBD1 identical over 8 bases. The CDR3 covers 16 residues. The ends lost 1 base at V and 2 bases at J; junction bases unmatched: 5. Germline values: CDR1 LGHNA, CDR2 YSLEER. CDR3 loop: CASSQGDRGNTDTQYF. CDR3 nucleotide sequence: TGCGCCAGCAGCCAAGGAGACAGGGGTAACACAGATACGCAGTATTTT.

This clone was found a few times. The chain employs TRBV4-3 and TRBJ1-6, with D possibly being TRBD1 (6 bases). The CDR3 sequence is 15 residues long. Germline V gene data show CDR1 as LGHNA and CDR2 as YSLEER. Trimming left V 1 base short and J 7 bases short, with 11 bases between. For the CDR3, the DNA is TGCGCCAGCAGCCAAGTTGCGGGGGCGAATTCACCCCTCCACTTT. It yields the protein CASSQVAGANSPLHF.

The J gene is TRBJ2-5, the V gene TRBV5-1; D is perhaps TRBD1 (8 bases). Germline V lookup: CDR1 SGHRS, CDR2 YFSETQ. The germline V and J ends were trimmed by 3 bases and 4 bases, with 13 bases remaining between them. CDR3 length equals 14 residues. The CDR3 sequence: CASSSQGGRETQYF. The CDR3 DNA is TGCGCCAGCAGCTCACAGGGGGGGAGAGAGACCCAGTACTTC.

The table lists this clone with a few counts. The J gene is TRBJ2-5, the V gene TRBV6-5; 11 positions match TRBD2. The CDR3 is made up of 15 amino acids. Germline loops: CDR1 MNHEY, CDR2 SVGAGI. The trim removed 2 bases at V and 2 bases at J, leaving 1 base unmatched. In DNA form, the CDR3 reads TGTGCCAGCAGTTACGCTAGCGGGGGGCAAGAGACCCAGTACTTC. Translating it yields CASSYASGGQETQYF.

The chain joins TRBV5-1 to TRBJ2-3; D is perhaps TRBD2 (6 bases). This CDR3 spans 14 amino acids. V lost 4 bases and J lost 5, with 14 bases in between. Germline assignment: CDR1 SGHRS and CDR2 YFSETQ. The CDR3 protein is CASSTGAGRDTQYF. The DNA for the CDR3 is TGCGCCAGCAGCACCGGGGCGGGAAGAGATACGCAGTATTTT.

This chain uses TRBV23-1 with TRBJ2-4; possible D gene TRBD1, 6 bases. TRBV23-1 is an open reading frame, and its role is uncertain. This CDR3 is 17 amino acids long. Trimming cost V 5 bases and J 0 bases, with 17 bases left between them. The CDR3 coding sequence is TGCGCCAGCAGTGCGGACAGTAACCCGTCAGCCAAAAACATTCAGTACTTC. It codes for CASSADSNPSAKNIQYF.

CDR3 DNA: TGTGCCTGGAGGACGCCGGGACAGGTCAACACTGAAGCTTTCTTT. It specifies CAWRTPGQVNTEAFF. The chain recombines TRBV30 with TRBJ1-1, with 8 bases aligning to TRBD1. Looked up from germline, CDR1 is GTSNPN and CDR2 is SVGIG (reference sequence). Trimming cost V 3 bases and J 2 bases; bases outside gene matches: 8. The CDR3 contains 15 residues. The entire variable domain, with the rest obtained from reference TRBV30 and TRBJ1-1, is as follows: SQTIHQWPATLVQPVGSPLSLECTVEGTSNPNLYWYRQAAGRGLQLLFYSVGIGQISSEVPQNLSASRPQDRQFILSSKKLLLSDSGFYLCAWRTPGQVNTEAFFGQGTRLTVV.

This clone appeared a single time. This chain connects TRBV19 to TRBJ2-7; D perhaps matches TRBD1 (5 bases). The germline gives CDR1 LNHDA, CDR2 SQIVND (reference sequence). The CDR3 loop spans 16 amino acids. V was trimmed by 11 bases and J by 0 bases, leaving 23 bases between them. CDR3 bases: TGTGCCTCCTCTTCGTGGGGCCTACATAGCTCCTACGAGCAGTACTTC. Protein product: CASSSWGLHSSYEQYF. The full variable domain, with the rest looked up from reference TRBV19 and TRBJ2-7, is DGGITQSPKYLFRKEGQNVTLSCEQNLNHDAMYWYRQDPGQGLRLIYYSQIVNDFQKGDIAEGYSVSREKKESFPLTVTSAQKNPTAFYLCASSSWGLHSSYEQYFGPGTRLTVT.

The CDR3 region is CASSRTGGHSYEQYF. In DNA form, the CDR3 reads TGTGCCAGCAGCCGGACAGGGGGCCACTCCTACGAGCAGTACTTC. The chain employs TRBV7-9 and TRBJ2-7; 11 positions agree with TRBD1. Germline V gene lookup returns CDR1 SEHNR and CDR2 FQNEAQ (reference sequence). V was pared by 5 bases and J by 0 bases, with 3 bases of the junction left unmatched. This CDR3 has 15 residues.

The CDR3 DNA reads TGCAGCCACCAAAGGGGGCGTTATGGTGAAGCTTTCTTT. Amino acids: CSHQRGRYGEAFF. The chain carries TRBV29-1 and TRBJ1-1; 7 positions match TRBD1. The CDR3 has 13 amino acids. Per the germline V gene, CDR1 is SQVTM and CDR2 is ANQGSEA. V lost 8 bases, J lost 7 bases, and 13 bases stayed unmatched. Looking up the rest from reference TRBV29-1 and TRBJ1-1 gives the full variable domain: SAVISQKPSRDICQRGTSLTIQCQVDSQVTMMFWYRQQPGQSLTLIATANQGSEATYESGFVIDKFPISRPNLTFSTLTVSNMSPEDSSIYLCSHQRGRYGEAFFGQGTRLTVV.

The chain employs TRBV7-9 and TRBJ2-7; D not resolved. V was shortened by 5 bases and J by 7 bases, with 6 bases between the two germline ends. Germline V gene sequence: CDR1 SEHNR, CDR2 FQNEAQ (reference sequence). The CDR3 is made up of 10 amino acids. The CDR3 protein is CASSGREQYF. The CDR3, as DNA: TGTGCCAGCAGCGGACGGGAGCAGTACTTC.

The genes are TRBV2 and TRBJ1-1; a possible D gene is TRBD1 (6 bases). V was cut by 5 bases and J by 2 bases, with 12 bases left in between. The CDR3 has 14 residues. The V gene's germline CDR1 is SNHLY and CDR2 FYNNEI. The CDR3 loop reads CASSLGHPNTEAFF. CDR3 bases: TGTGCCAGCAGTCTGGGACACCCTAACACTGAAGCTTTCTTT.

The rearrangement uses TRBV20-1 and TRBJ2-1, with TRBD2 as a possible D gene (5 bases). This CDR3 has 10 amino acids. CDR1 and CDR2 (germline): DFQATT, SNEGSKA (reference sequence). The V gene lost 6 bases and the J gene lost 11 bases, with 11 bases spanning the gap. CDR3 loop: CSAHYGKQFF. The CDR3, as DNA: TGCAGTGCCCACTACGGGAAGCAGTTCTTC.

CDR3 in DNA: TGTGCCAGCAGACCTCCGGGACAGGGTAACGGGGAGCTGTTTTTT. Residues: CASRPPGQGNGELFF. The gene calls are TRBV7-2 and TRBJ2-2; 9 positions agree with TRBD1. V dropped 6 bases and J dropped 7; count of bases not matched to a gene: 9. The CDR3 is made up of 15 amino acids. Germline lookup yields CDR1 SGHTA and CDR2 FQGNSA.